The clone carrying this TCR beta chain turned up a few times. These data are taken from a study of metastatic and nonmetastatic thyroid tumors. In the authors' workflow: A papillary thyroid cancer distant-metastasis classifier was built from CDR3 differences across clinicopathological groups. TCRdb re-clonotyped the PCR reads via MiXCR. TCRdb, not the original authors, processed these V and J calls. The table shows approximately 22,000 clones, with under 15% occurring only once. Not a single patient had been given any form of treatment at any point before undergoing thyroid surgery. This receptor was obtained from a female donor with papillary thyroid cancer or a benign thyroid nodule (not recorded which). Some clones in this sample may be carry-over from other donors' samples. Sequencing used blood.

This CDR3 reads CASSLTSGSSHTGELFF. In nucleotides, the CDR3 is TGTGCCAGCAGCTTAACTAGCGGGAGTTCCCACACCGGGGAGCTGTTTTTT. The chain couples TRBV11-2 to TRBJ2-2; 11 bases map to TRBD2. V gave up 2 bases and J gave up 3 bases; unmatched junction bases: 5. CDR1 is SGHAT and CDR2 is FQNNGV in the germline V gene. The CDR3 is made up of 17 amino acids.